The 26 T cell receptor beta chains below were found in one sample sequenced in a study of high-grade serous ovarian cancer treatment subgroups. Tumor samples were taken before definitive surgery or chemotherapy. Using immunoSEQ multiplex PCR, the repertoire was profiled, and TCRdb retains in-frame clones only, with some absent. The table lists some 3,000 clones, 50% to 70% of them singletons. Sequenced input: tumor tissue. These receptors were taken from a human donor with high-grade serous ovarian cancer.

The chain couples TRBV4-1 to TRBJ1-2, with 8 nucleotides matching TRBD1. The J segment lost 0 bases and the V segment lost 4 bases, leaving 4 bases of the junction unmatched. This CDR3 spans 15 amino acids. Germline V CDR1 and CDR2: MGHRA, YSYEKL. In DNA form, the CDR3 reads TGCGCCAGCAGCCCCAGACAGGGGACTAACTATGGCTACACCTTC. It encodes CASSPRQGTNYGYTF.

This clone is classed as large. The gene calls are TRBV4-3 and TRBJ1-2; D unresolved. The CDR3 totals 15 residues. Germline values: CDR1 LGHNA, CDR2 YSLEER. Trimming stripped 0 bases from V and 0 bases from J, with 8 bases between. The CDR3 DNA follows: TGCGCCAGCAGCCAAGATATTACGACTAACTATGGCTACACCTTC. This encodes CASSQDITTNYGYTF.

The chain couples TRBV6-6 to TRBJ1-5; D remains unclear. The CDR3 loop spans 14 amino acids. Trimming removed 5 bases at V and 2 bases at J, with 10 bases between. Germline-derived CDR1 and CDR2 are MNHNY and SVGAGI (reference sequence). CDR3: CASSLGQGNQPQHF. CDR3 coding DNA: TGTGCCAGCAGTCTGGGCCAAGGCAATCAGCCCCAGCATTTT.

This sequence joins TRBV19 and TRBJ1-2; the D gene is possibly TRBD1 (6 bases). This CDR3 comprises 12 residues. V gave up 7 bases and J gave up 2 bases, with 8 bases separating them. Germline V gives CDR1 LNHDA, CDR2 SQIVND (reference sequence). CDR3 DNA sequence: TGTGCCAGTAACCAGGGGAACTATGGCTACACCTTC. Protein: CASNQGNYGYTF. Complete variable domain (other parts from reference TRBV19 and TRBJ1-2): DGGITQSPKYLFRKEGQNVTLSCEQNLNHDAMYWYRQDPGQGLRLIYYSQIVNDFQKGDIAEGYSVSREKKESFPLTVTSAQKNPTAFYLCASNQGNYGYTFGSGTRLTVV.

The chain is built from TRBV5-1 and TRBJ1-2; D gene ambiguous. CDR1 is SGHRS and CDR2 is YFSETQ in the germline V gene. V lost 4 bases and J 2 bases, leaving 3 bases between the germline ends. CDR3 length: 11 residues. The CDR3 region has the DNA TGCGCCAGCAGCGCGAACTATGGCTACACCTTC. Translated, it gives CASSANYGYTF.

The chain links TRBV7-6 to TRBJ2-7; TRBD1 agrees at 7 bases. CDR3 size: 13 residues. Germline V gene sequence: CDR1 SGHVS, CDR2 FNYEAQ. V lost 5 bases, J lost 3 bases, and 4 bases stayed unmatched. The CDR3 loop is CASSLTGLYEQYF. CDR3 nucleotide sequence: TGTGCCAGCAGCCTGACAGGGCTCTACGAGCAGTACTTC.

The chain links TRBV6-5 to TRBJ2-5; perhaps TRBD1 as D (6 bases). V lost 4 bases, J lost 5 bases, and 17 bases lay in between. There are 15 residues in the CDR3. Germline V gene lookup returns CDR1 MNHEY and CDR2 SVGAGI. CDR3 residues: CASSSYRAGHETQYF. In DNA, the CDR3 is TGTGCCAGCAGTTCCTACAGGGCCGGCCATGAGACCCAGTACTTC.

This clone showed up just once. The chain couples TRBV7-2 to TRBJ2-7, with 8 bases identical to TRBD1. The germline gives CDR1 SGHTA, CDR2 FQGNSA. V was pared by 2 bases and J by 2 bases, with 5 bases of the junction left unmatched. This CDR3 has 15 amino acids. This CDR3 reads CASSLWGQAAYEQYF. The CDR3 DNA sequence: TGTGCCAGCAGCTTATGGGGACAGGCGGCCTACGAGCAGTACTTC.

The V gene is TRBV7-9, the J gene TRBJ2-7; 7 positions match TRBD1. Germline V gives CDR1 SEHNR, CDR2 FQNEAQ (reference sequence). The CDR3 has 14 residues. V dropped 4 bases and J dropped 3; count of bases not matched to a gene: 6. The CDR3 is CASSSGDRYYEQYF. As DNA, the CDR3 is TGTGCCAGCAGCTCCGGGGACAGATACTACGAGCAGTACTTC. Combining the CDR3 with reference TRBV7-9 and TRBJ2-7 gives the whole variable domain DTGVSQNPRHKITKRGQNVTFRCDPISEHNRLYWYRQTLGQGPEFLTYFQNEAQLEKSRLLSDRFSAERPKGSFSTLEIQRTEQGDSAMYLCASSSGDRYYEQYFGPGTRLTVT.

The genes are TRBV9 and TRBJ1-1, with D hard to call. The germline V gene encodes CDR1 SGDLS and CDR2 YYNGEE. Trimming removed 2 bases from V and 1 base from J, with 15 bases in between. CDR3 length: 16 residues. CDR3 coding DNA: TGTGCCAGCAGCGTCCGGCCGTTGAGCGGGAACACTGAAGCTTTCTTT. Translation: CASSVRPLSGNTEAFF.

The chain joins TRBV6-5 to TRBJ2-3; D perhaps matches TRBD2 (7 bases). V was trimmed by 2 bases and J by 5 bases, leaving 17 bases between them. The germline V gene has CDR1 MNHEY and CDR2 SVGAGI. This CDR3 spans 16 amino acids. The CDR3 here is CASSYQRGLAGDTQYF. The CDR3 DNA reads TGTGCCAGCAGTTACCAGAGGGGGTTAGCGGGAGATACGCAGTATTTT.

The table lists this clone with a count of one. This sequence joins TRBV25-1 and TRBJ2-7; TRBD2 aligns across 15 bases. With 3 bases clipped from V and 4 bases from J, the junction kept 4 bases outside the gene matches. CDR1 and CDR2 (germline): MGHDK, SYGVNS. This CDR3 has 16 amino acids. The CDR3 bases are TGTGCCAGCAGTGAGGGACTAGCGGGAGGAGGGTACGAGCAGTACTTC. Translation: CASSEGLAGGGYEQYF.

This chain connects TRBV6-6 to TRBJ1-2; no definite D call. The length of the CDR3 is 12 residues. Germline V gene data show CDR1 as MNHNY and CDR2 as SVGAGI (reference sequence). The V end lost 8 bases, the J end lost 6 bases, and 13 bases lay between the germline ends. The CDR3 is CASALIGDGYTF. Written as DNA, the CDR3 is TGTGCCAGCGCCCTGATTGGCGATGGCTACACCTTC.

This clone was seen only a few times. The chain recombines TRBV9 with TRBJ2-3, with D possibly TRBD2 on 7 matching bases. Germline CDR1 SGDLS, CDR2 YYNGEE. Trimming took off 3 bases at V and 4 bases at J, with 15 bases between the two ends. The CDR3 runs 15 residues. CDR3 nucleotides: TGTGCCAGCAGCGCTGGGGGGGGCCCCCCAGATACGCAGTATTTT. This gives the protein CASSAGGGPPDTQYF.

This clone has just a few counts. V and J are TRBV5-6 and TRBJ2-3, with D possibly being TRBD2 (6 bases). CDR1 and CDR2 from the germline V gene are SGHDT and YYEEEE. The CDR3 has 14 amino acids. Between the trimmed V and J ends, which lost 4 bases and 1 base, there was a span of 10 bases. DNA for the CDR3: TGTGCCAGCAGCCCCAGCGGGCGCACAGATACGCAGTATTTT. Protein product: CASSPSGRTDTQYF.

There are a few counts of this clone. This chain's CDR3 is CASSGDRGVKNIQYF. CDR3 DNA: TGTGCCAGCTCTGGAGACAGGGGGGTCAAAAACATTCAGTACTTC. The chain joins TRBV18 to TRBJ2-4, with TRBD1 identical over 9 bases. Unmatched junction bases numbered 6, after V lost 6 bases and J lost 3 bases. Germline CDR1 and CDR2: KGHSH and LQKENI. The CDR3 has 15 residues.

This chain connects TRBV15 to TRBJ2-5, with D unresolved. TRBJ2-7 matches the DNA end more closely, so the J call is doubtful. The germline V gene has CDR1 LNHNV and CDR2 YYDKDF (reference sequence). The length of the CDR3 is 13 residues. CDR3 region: CATSRVEGYEQYF. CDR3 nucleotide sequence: TGTGCCACCAGCAGAGTCGAAGGTTACGAGCAGTACTTC.

The DNA for the CDR3 is TGTGCCAGTACCTCTGCTGAAGCTTTCTTT. Translated, it gives CASTSAEAFF. This chain joins TRBV19 and TRBJ1-1; D not certain. V lost 7 bases to trimming and J lost 6 bases, with 6 bases between them. Germline CDR1 reads LNHDA; CDR2 reads SQIVND (reference sequence). This CDR3 region has 10 residues.

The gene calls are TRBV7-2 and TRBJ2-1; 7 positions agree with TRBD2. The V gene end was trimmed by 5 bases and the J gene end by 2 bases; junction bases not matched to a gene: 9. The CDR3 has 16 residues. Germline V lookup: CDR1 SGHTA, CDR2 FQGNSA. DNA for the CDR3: TGTGCCAGCAGCCCGGCCCTAGCGGCAACCTACAATGAGCAGTTCTTC. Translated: CASSPALAATYNEQFF.

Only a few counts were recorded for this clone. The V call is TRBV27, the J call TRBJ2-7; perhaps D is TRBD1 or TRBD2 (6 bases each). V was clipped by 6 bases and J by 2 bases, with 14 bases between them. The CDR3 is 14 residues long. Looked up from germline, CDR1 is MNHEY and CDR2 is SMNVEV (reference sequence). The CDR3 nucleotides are TGTGCCAGCAGCCAGGGAGGACAGACCTACGAGCAGTACTTC. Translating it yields CASSQGGQTYEQYF.

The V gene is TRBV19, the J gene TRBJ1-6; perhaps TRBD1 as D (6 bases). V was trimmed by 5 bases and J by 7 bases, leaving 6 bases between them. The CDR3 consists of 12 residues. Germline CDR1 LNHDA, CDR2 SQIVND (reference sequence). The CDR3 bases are TGTGCCAGTAGTGGACAGAATTCACCCCTCCACTTT. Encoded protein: CASSGQNSPLHF.

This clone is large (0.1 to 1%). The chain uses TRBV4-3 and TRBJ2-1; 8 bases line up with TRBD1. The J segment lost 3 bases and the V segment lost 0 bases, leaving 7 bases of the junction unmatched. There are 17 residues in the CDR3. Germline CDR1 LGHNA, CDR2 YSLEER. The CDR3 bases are TGCGCCAGCAGCCAAGATAGGTCGACAGGGGACTACAATGAGCAGTTCTTC. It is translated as CASSQDRSTGDYNEQFF.

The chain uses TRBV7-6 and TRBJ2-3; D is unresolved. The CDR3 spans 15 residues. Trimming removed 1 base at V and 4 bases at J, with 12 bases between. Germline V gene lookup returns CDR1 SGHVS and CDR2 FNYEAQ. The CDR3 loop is CASSLGLGEADTQYF. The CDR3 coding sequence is TGTGCCAGCAGCTTAGGCTTGGGTGAGGCAGATACGCAGTATTTT.

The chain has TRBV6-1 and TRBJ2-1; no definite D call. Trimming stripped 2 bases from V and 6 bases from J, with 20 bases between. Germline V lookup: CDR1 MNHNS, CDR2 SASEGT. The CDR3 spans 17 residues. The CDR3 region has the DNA TGTGCCAGCAGTGAACTACCCCCCGTTCATCCACTCAATGAGCAGTTCTTC. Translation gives CASSELPPVHPLNEQFF.

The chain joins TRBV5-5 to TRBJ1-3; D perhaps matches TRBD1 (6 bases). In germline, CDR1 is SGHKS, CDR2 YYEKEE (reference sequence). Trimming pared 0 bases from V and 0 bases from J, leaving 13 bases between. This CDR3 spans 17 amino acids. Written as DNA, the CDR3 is TGTGCCAGCAGCTTGGGGGAGGGGGACCTCTCTGGAAACACCATATATTTT. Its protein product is CASSLGEGDLSGNTIYF.

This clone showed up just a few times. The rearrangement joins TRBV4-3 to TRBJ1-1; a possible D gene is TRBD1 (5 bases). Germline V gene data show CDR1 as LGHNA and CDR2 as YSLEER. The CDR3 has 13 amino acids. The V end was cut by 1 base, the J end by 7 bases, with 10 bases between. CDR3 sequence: CASSQAGWSEAFF. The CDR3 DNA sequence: TGCGCCAGCAGCCAAGCAGGGTGGAGTGAAGCTTTCTTT.